This paragraph covers one T cell receptor (beta chain) sequence. The data belong to a study of OX40 agonist ivuxolimab in advanced cancers. The CDR3 covers 17 residues. Germline trimming cut 0 bases from V and 3 bases from J; bases unmatched to any gene: 4. The germline V gene encodes CDR1 SGHAT and CDR2 FQNNGV. Only in-frame clones appear in the TCRdb table, and some are missing; sequencing was by immunoSEQ multiplex PCR. The sample includes about 91,000 clones, about nine tenths seen only once; the top ten take around 1.8%. This material consisted of CD4+ or CD8+ T cells sorted from blood, taken in a trial of the OX40 agonist ivuxolimab. The receptor was derived from an adult with an advanced solid tumor such as melanoma, head and neck, liver or kidney cancer. The gene calls are TRBV11-2 and TRBJ2-1; 11 positions agree with TRBD2. Written as DNA, the CDR3 is TGTGCCAGCAGCTTAGAATTGACTAGCGGGGTCTACAATGAGCAGTTCTTC. Amino acid sequence: CASSLELTSGVYNEQFF. Full variable domain (outside the CDR3, taken from reference TRBV11-2 and TRBJ2-1): EAGVAQSPRYKIIEKRQSVAFWCNPISGHATLYWYQQILGQGPKLLIQFQNNGVVDDSQLPKDRFSAERLKGVDSTLKIQPAKLEDSAVYLCASSLELTSGVYNEQFFGPGTRLTVL.